A selection of T cell receptor beta chains follows, all from one sample in a study of shared clonotypes between healthy human individuals. Only in-frame clones appear in the TCRdb table, and some are missing; sequencing was by immunoSEQ multiplex PCR. The sample lists around 2,000,000 clones, just under 95% occurring once. Sequences were obtained from naive CD8+ T cells sorted from blood. The origin of the receptors is a young man in good health. Each CDR3 is given with its conserved first and last residue. The D gene is left open where the match is weak. For some rows the clone size is stated as once, few or many, or as a class when expanded; others skip it.

clone_size: NA
v_call: TRBV5-1
j_call: TRBJ2-1
d_call: TRBD2
cdr3_nt: TGCGCCAGCAGCTTGGTGACTAGCGGGGACTACAATGAGCAGTTCTTC
cdr3_aa: CASSLVTSGDYNEQFF

clone_size: NA
v_call: TRBV6-5
j_call: TRBJ2-5
d_call: NA
cdr3_nt: TGTGCCAGCAGTTACTCGGGCGAATCACTCGGAGTTGGCCAGTACTTC
cdr3_aa: CASSYSGESLGVGQYF

clone_size: NA
v_call: TRBV27
j_call: TRBJ1-1
d_call: NA
cdr3_nt: TGTGCCAGCAGTTTCCGGGACGGAGCGAACACTGAAGCTTTCTTT
cdr3_aa: CASSFRDGANTEAFF

clone_size: NA
v_call: TRBV5-6
j_call: TRBJ1-2
d_call: TRBD1
cdr3_nt: TGTGCCAGCAGCCCACAGGGGTTTGGCTACACCTTC
cdr3_aa: CASSPQGFGYTF

clone_size: NA
v_call: TRBV7-8
j_call: TRBJ2-1
d_call: NA
cdr3_nt: TGTGCCAGCAGCTTAGCAGGTCCGTCCTACAATGAGCAGTTCTTC
cdr3_aa: CASSLAGPSYNEQFF

clone_size: NA
v_call: TRBV7-9
j_call: TRBJ1-1
d_call: NA
cdr3_nt: TGTGCCAGCAGCTTAGTACCGGAAACTTTCTTT
cdr3_aa: CASSLVPETFF

clone_size: few
v_call: TRBV19
j_call: TRBJ1-3
d_call: TRBD1
cdr3_nt: TGTGCCAGTAGTTCTCTCAGGGGGCGCGGAAACACCATATATTTT
cdr3_aa: CASSSLRGRGNTIYF

clone_size: NA
v_call: TRBV5-1
j_call: TRBJ2-3
d_call: NA
cdr3_nt: TGCGCCAGCAGCTTGGATGAGAGAAAGAGCACAGATACGCAGTATTTT
cdr3_aa: CASSLDERKSTDTQYF

clone_size: NA
v_call: TRBV28
j_call: TRBJ1-1
d_call: NA
cdr3_nt: TGTGCCAGCAGTTTAGGGTTTGGCACTGAAGCTTTCTTT
cdr3_aa: CASSLGFGTEAFF

clone_size: NA
v_call: TRBV30
j_call: TRBJ2-1
d_call: TRBD2
cdr3_nt: TGTGCCTGGAACACAGTAGCGGGAGCTGAGCAGTTCTTC
cdr3_aa: CAWNTVAGAEQFF

clone_size: NA
v_call: TRBV27
j_call: TRBJ2-7
d_call: NA
cdr3_nt: TGTGCCAGCAGTCCTGAGGGACTCCCCTACGAGCAGTACTTC
cdr3_aa: CASSPEGLPYEQYF

clone_size: NA
v_call: TRBV5-6
j_call: TRBJ1-1
d_call: TRBD1
cdr3_nt: TGTGCCAGCAGCAAAACAGGGGATACTGAAGCTTTCTTT
cdr3_aa: CASSKTGDTEAFF

clone_size: NA
v_call: TRBV19
j_call: TRBJ2-1
d_call: NA
cdr3_nt: TGTGCCAGTAGTATTGGGACCTACAATGAGCAGTTCTTC
cdr3_aa: CASSIGTYNEQFF

clone_size: NA
v_call: TRBV19
j_call: TRBJ2-7
d_call: NA
cdr3_nt: TGTGCCAGTAGTATAGGGGCGTCGGGCGAGCAGTACTTC
cdr3_aa: CASSIGASGEQYF

clone_size: NA
v_call: TRBV4-1
j_call: TRBJ1-1
d_call: NA
cdr3_nt: TGCGCCAGCAGCCAAGTATCGAGGACTGAAGCTTTCTTT
cdr3_aa: CASSQVSRTEAFF

clone_size: NA
v_call: TRBV29-1
j_call: TRBJ2-3
d_call: NA
cdr3_nt: TGCAGCGTTGGGGCAGGGGATACGCAGTATTTT
cdr3_aa: CSVGAGDTQYF

clone_size: NA
v_call: TRBV7-9
j_call: TRBJ2-3
d_call: NA
cdr3_nt: TGTGCCAGCAGCGACCTCATCACAGATACGCAGTATTTT
cdr3_aa: CASSDLITDTQYF

clone_size: NA
v_call: TRBV29-1
j_call: TRBJ2-7
d_call: TRBD1
cdr3_nt: TGCAGCGTTGCAGACAGGGAGTCCTACGAGCAGTACTTC
cdr3_aa: CSVADRESYEQYF

clone_size: once
v_call: TRBV7-9
j_call: TRBJ1-2
d_call: NA
cdr3_nt: TGTGCCAGCAGCCAAGACGGGCCTCGTGGCTACACCTTC
cdr3_aa: CASSQDGPRGYTF

clone_size: NA
v_call: TRBV13
j_call: TRBJ2-5
d_call: NA
cdr3_nt: TGTGCCAGCAGCCAACCCGGCCAAGAGACCCAGTACTTC
cdr3_aa: CASSQPGQETQYF

clone_size: NA
v_call: TRBV7-2
j_call: TRBJ2-3
d_call: NA
cdr3_nt: TGTGCCAGCAGCTTATTTGGTAGTGGGGGACCACAGTATTTT
cdr3_aa: CASSLFGSGGPQYF

clone_size: NA
v_call: TRBV6-5
j_call: TRBJ2-5
d_call: NA
cdr3_nt: TGTGCCAGCAGTTACTCAGCACTGAGGGAGACCCTGTACTTC
cdr3_aa: CASSYSALRETLYF

clone_size: NA
v_call: TRBV2
j_call: TRBJ2-3
d_call: NA
cdr3_nt: TGTGCCAGCAGTGAGGAACCCGGAGGGGCAGATACGCAGTATTTT
cdr3_aa: CASSEEPGGADTQYF

clone_size: NA
v_call: TRBV10-3
j_call: TRBJ2-7
d_call: NA
cdr3_nt: TGTGCCATCCAAGGAGGAACAGCCTACGAGCAGTACTTC
cdr3_aa: CAIQGGTAYEQYF

clone_size: NA
v_call: TRBV29-1
j_call: TRBJ1-2
d_call: TRBD1
cdr3_nt: TGCAGCGTTGCCCAGGGGGCAGACTATGGCTACACCTTC
cdr3_aa: CSVAQGADYGYTF

clone_size: few
v_call: TRBV4-3
j_call: TRBJ1-1
d_call: NA
cdr3_nt: TGCGCCAGCAGCCAAGATTGGAGGGGAGTAGCTTTCTTT
cdr3_aa: CASSQDWRGVAFF

clone_size: once
v_call: TRBV7-9
j_call: TRBJ1-1
d_call: TRBD1
cdr3_nt: TGTGCCAGCAGCCCTCGGGACAGGGGCGTGTGGAACACTGAAGCTTTCTTT
cdr3_aa: CASSPRDRGVWNTEAFF

clone_size: NA
v_call: TRBV11-3
j_call: TRBJ2-3
d_call: NA
cdr3_nt: TGTGCCAGCAGCTTAATGGGGTCAGATACGCAGTATTTT
cdr3_aa: CASSLMGSDTQYF

clone_size: NA
v_call: TRBV2
j_call: TRBJ1-1
d_call: NA
cdr3_nt: TGTGCCAGCAGTGAATCCGCGGGGCTCCCTGAAGCTTTCTTT
cdr3_aa: CASSESAGLPEAFF

clone_size: NA
v_call: TRBV4-3
j_call: TRBJ2-5
d_call: TRBD2
cdr3_nt: TGCGCCAGCAGCCAAGACCCCTGGCGGGAGGGCCATGAGACCCAGTACTTC
cdr3_aa: CASSQDPWREGHETQYF

clone_size: NA
v_call: TRBV10-1
j_call: TRBJ2-5
d_call: TRBD1
cdr3_nt: TGCGCCAGCAGTGAGGGACAGGGTGTAAAGACCCAGTACTTC
cdr3_aa: CASSEGQGVKTQYF

clone_size: NA
v_call: TRBV7-9
j_call: TRBJ1-2
d_call: NA
cdr3_nt: TGTGCCAGCAGCCCGATTCCAGGGGAAGATGGCTACACCTTC
cdr3_aa: CASSPIPGEDGYTF

clone_size: few
v_call: TRBV10-2
j_call: TRBJ2-2
d_call: NA
cdr3_nt: TGCGCCAGCAGTGAGCCCTCCTTGGAGCTGTTTTTT
cdr3_aa: CASSEPSLELFF

clone_size: NA
v_call: TRBV7-9
j_call: TRBJ2-7
d_call: NA
cdr3_nt: TGTGCCAGCAGCTTCCCTGGGGCAGGAAACTACGAGCAGTACTTC
cdr3_aa: CASSFPGAGNYEQYF

clone_size: NA
v_call: TRBV6-5
j_call: TRBJ1-1
d_call: NA
cdr3_nt: TGTGCCAGCAGTTACACCAGGGCCACTGAAGCTTTCTTT
cdr3_aa: CASSYTRATEAFF

clone_size: NA
v_call: TRBV5-1
j_call: TRBJ2-2
d_call: NA
cdr3_nt: TGCGCCAGCAGCTTTTCGTGGGAGAGCACCGGGGAGCTGTTTTTT
cdr3_aa: CASSFSWESTGELFF

clone_size: NA
v_call: TRBV7-9
j_call: TRBJ2-1
d_call: TRBD2
cdr3_nt: TGTGCCAGCAGCCCACCGGGACTAGCCGTCGATGAGCAGTTCTTC
cdr3_aa: CASSPPGLAVDEQFF

clone_size: once
v_call: TRBV7-2
j_call: TRBJ2-3
d_call: NA
cdr3_nt: TGTGCCAGCAGCTTTTCCTCCCCCTTCTCGGAGGGACCAGATACGCAGTATTTT
cdr3_aa: CASSFSSPFSEGPDTQYF

clone_size: NA
v_call: TRBV6-1
j_call: TRBJ1-3
d_call: NA
cdr3_nt: TGTGCCAGTCAGGGGATTGGAAACACCATATATTTT
cdr3_aa: CASQGIGNTIYF

clone_size: NA
v_call: TRBV4-3
j_call: TRBJ2-1
d_call: NA
cdr3_nt: TGCGCCAGCAGCCAAGATCGCCGCCCTACCTTCTACAATGAGCAGTTCTTC
cdr3_aa: CASSQDRRPTFYNEQFF

clone_size: once
v_call: TRBV2
j_call: TRBJ2-7
d_call: NA
cdr3_nt: TGTGCCAGCAGTGATTCTCTACCCCCGGGCTCCTACGAGCAGTACTTC
cdr3_aa: CASSDSLPPGSYEQYF

clone_size: NA
v_call: TRBV28
j_call: TRBJ1-2
d_call: TRBD1
cdr3_nt: TGTGCCAGCAGCCCTAGGACAGGGTCGAACTACTATGGCTACACCTTC
cdr3_aa: CASSPRTGSNYYGYTF

clone_size: NA
v_call: TRBV21-1
j_call: TRBJ1-2
d_call: NA
cdr3_nt: TGTGCCAGCAGCAAACTCGGCAGGCCCTATCTTAACTATGGCTACACCTTC
cdr3_aa: CASSKLGRPYLNYGYTF

clone_size: NA
v_call: TRBV4-1
j_call: TRBJ1-4
d_call: NA
cdr3_nt: TGCGCCAGCAGTCCCGGGTCCAACTCTTGGGGTGAAAAACTGTTTTTT
cdr3_aa: CASSPGSNSWGEKLFF

clone_size: NA
v_call: TRBV27
j_call: TRBJ2-1
d_call: NA
cdr3_nt: TGTGCCAGCAGCTGGGACGGAACAAGCATGACCTACAATGAGCAGTTCTTC
cdr3_aa: CASSWDGTSMTYNEQFF

clone_size: NA
v_call: TRBV2
j_call: TRBJ2-5
d_call: NA
cdr3_nt: TGTGCCAGCGCGGAAGGGTCAGAGACCCAGTACTTC
cdr3_aa: CASAEGSETQYF

clone_size: NA
v_call: TRBV6-1
j_call: TRBJ2-7
d_call: NA
cdr3_nt: TGTGCCAGCAGTGAATGGGTTTGGGGGACACACAACTACGAGCAGTACTTC
cdr3_aa: CASSEWVWGTHNYEQYF

clone_size: NA
v_call: TRBV7-6
j_call: TRBJ2-7
d_call: NA
cdr3_nt: TGTGCCAGCAGCTCGGGGTCCGAGCAGTACTTC
cdr3_aa: CASSSGSEQYF

clone_size: NA
v_call: TRBV19
j_call: TRBJ2-1
d_call: NA
cdr3_nt: TGTGCCAGTACCATCTGGTCAGCGGGTCACAATGAGCAGTTCTTC
cdr3_aa: CASTIWSAGHNEQFF